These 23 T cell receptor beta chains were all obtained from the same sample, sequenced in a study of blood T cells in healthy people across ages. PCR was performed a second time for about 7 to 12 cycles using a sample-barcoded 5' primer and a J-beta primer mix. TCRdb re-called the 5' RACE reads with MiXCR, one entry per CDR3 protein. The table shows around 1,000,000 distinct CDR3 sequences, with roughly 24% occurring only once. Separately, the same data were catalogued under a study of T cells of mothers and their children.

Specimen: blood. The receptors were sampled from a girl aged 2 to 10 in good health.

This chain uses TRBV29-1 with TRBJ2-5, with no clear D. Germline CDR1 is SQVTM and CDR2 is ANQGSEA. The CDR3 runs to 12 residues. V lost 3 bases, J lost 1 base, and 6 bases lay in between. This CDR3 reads CSVDRIQETQYF. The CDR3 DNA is TGCAGCGTTGATAGAATCCAAGAGACCCAGTACTTC.

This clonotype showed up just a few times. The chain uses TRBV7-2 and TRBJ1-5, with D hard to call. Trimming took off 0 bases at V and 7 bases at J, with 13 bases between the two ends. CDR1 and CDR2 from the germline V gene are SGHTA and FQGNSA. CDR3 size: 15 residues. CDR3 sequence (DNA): TGTGCCAGCAGCTTAGCCGGAGGTCTAAAACAGCCCCAGCATTTT. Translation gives CASSLAGGLKQPQHF.

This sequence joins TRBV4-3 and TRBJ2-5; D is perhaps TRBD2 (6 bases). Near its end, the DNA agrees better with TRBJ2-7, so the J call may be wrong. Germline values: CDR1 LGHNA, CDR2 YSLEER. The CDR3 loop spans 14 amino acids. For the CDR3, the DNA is TGCGCCAGCAGCCAACTGGAGGGGAAATACGAGCAGTACTTC. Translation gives CASSQLEGKYEQYF.

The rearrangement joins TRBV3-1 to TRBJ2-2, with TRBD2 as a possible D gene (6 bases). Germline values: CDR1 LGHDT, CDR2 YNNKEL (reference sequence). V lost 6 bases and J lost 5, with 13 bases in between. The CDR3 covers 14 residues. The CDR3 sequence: CASRASGQTGELFF. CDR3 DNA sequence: TGTGCCAGCAGGGCCAGCGGGCAAACCGGGGAGCTGTTTTTT.

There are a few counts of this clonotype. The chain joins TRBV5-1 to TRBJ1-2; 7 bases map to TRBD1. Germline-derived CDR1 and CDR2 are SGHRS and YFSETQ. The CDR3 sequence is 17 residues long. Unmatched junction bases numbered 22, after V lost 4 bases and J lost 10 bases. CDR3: CASSPRDRTNLPLYYTF. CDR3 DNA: TGCGCCAGCAGCCCTCGGGACAGAACTAACCTGCCTCTCTACTACACCTTC.

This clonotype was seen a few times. The CDR3 nucleotides read TGTGCCAGCACCCTGGACTCGAACACTGAAGCTTTCTTT. Translating gives CASTLDSNTEAFF. V gene TRBV7-2 combines with J gene TRBJ1-1; no reliable D call. This CDR3 is 13 amino acids long. The V gene's germline CDR1 is SGHTA and CDR2 FQGNSA. V dropped 7 bases and J dropped 1 base, with 10 bases sitting between them.

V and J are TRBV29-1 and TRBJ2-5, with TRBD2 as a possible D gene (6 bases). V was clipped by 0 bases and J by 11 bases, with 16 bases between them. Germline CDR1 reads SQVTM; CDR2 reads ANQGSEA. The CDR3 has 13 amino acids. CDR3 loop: CSVEDPTVGRQYF. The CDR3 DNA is TGCAGCGTTGAAGATCCGACCGTTGGGAGGCAGTACTTC.

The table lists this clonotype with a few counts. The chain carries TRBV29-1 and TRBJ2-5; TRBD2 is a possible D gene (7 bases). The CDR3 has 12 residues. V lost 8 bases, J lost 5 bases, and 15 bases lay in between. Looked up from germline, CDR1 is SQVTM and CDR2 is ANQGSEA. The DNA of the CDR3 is TGCAGCAAGGAGGGGGAGGGGGAGACCCAGTACTTC. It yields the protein CSKEGEGETQYF.

The DNA for the CDR3 is TGTGCCAGCAGCTCCGGGACAGGGAGAGAAAAACTGTTTTTT. Protein product: CASSSGTGREKLFF. This sequence joins TRBV7-9 and TRBJ1-4; 9 bases align to TRBD1. CDR1 is SEHNR and CDR2 is FQNEAQ in the germline V gene (reference sequence). The CDR3 extends over 14 amino acids. V lost 4 bases to trimming and J lost 8 bases; unmatched junction nucleotides: 5. The full variable domain, rest sourced from reference TRBV7-9 and TRBJ1-4, is DTGVSQNPRHKITKRGQNVTFRCDPISEHNRLYWYRQTLGQGPEFLTYFQNEAQLEKSRLLSDRFSAERPKGSFSTLEIQRTEQGDSAMYLCASSSGTGREKLFFGSGTQLSVL.

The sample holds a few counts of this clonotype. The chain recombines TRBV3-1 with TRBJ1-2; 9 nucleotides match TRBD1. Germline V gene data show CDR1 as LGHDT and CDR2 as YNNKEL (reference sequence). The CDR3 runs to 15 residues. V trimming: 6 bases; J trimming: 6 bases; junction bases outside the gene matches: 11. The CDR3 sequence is CASRPTLRDRDGYTF. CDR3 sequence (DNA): TGTGCCAGCAGACCTACCCTCCGGGACAGGGATGGCTACACCTTC.

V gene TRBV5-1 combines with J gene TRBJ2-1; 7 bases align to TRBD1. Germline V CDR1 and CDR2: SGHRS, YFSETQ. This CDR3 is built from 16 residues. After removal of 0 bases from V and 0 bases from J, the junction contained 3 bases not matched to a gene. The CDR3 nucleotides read TGCGCCAGCAGCTTGGTAGGACAGGCCTCCTACAATGAGCAGTTCTTC. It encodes CASSLVGQASYNEQFF.

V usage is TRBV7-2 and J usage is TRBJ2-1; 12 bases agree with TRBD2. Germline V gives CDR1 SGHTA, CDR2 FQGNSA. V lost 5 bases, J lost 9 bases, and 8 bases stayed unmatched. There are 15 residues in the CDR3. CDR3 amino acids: CASSPLAGGPGEQFF. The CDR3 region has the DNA TGTGCCAGCAGCCCTCTAGCGGGAGGGCCGGGTGAGCAGTTCTTC.

As DNA, the CDR3 is TGCAGTGCTCTCGGACAGCAAGAGACCCAGTACTTC. As protein: CSALGQQETQYF. The chain recombines TRBV20-1 with TRBJ2-5, with TRBD1 as a possible D gene (6 bases). CDR1 and CDR2 from the germline V gene are DFQATT and SNEGSKA (reference sequence). Trimming pared 5 bases from V and 2 bases from J, leaving 9 bases between. The length of the CDR3 is 12 residues.

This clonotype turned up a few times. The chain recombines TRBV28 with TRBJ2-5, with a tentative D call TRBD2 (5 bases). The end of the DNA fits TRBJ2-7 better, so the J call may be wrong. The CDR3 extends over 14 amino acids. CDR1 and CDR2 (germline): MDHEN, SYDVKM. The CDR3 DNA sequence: TGTGCCAGCAGTTTAGCGGGCGATCGGAGCGAGCAGTACTTC. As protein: CASSLAGDRSEQYF.

CDR3 coding DNA: TGTGCCAGCAGCTTAGGACTTAATGAAAAACTGTTTTTT. Its translation is CASSLGLNEKLFF. The gene calls are TRBV11-2 and TRBJ1-4, with no clear D. This CDR3 has 13 amino acids. CDR1 and CDR2 from the germline V gene are SGHAT and FQNNGV. Trimming took 1 base from V and 4 from J, leaving 4 bases between them.

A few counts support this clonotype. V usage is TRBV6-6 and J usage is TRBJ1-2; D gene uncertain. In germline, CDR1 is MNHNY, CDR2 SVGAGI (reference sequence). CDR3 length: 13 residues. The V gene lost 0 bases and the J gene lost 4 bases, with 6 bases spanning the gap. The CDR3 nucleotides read TGTGCCAGCAGTTACTCGCAGATCTATGGCTACACCTTC. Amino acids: CASSYSQIYGYTF.

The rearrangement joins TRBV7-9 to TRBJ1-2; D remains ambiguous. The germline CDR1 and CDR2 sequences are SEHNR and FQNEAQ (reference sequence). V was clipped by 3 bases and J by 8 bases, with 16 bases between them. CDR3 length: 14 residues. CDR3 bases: TGTGCCAGCAGCTTTGGCCTGGGATCTGGAGGCTACACCTTC. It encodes CASSFGLGSGGYTF. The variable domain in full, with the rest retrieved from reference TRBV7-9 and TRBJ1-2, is DTGVSQNPRHKITKRGQNVTFRCDPISEHNRLYWYRQTLGQGPEFLTYFQNEAQLEKSRLLSDRFSAERPKGSFSTLEIQRTEQGDSAMYLCASSFGLGSGGYTFGSGTRLTVV.

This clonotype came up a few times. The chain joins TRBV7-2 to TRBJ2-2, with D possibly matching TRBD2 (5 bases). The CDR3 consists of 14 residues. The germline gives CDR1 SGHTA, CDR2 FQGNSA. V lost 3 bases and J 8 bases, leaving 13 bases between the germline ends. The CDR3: CASSFTGVGGELFF. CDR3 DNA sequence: TGTGCCAGCAGCTTTACCGGGGTAGGGGGGGAGCTGTTTTTT.

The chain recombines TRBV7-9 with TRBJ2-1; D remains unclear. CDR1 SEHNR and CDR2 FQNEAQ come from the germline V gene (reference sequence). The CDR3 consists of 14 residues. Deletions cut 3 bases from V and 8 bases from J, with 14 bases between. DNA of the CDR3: TGTGCCAGCAGCTTTATTACTACCCCGGATGAGCAGTTCTTC. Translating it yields CASSFITTPDEQFF. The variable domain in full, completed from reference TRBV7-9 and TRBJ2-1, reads DTGVSQNPRHKITKRGQNVTFRCDPISEHNRLYWYRQTLGQGPEFLTYFQNEAQLEKSRLLSDRFSAERPKGSFSTLEIQRTEQGDSAMYLCASSFITTPDEQFFGPGTRLTVL.

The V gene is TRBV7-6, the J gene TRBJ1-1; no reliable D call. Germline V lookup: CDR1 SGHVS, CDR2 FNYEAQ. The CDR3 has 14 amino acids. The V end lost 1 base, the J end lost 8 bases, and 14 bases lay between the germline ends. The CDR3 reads CASSLGLDVAEAFF. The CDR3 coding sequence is TGTGCCAGCAGCTTAGGTCTTGATGTGGCGGAAGCTTTCTTT.

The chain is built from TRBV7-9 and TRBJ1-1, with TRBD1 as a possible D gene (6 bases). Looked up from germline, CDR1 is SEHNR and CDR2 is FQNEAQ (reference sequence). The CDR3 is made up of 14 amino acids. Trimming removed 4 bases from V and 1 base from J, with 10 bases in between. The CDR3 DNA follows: TGTGCCAGCAGCTCGCTACAGGGGAACACTGAAGCTTTCTTT. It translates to CASSSLQGNTEAFF.

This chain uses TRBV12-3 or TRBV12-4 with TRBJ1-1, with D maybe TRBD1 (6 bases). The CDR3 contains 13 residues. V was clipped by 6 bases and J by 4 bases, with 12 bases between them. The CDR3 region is CASREQGSTEAFF. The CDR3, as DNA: TGTGCCAGCAGGGAACAGGGCTCCACTGAAGCTTTCTTT.

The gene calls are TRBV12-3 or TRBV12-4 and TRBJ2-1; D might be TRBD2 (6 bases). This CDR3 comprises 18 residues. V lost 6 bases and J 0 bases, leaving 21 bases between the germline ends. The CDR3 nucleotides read TGTGCCAGCAGAGCCTCCGGGACTGCGAAGGGCTCCTACAATGAGCAGTTCTTC. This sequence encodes CASRASGTAKGSYNEQFF.